This T cell receptor (beta chain) was observed in a study of blood T cell repertoires in COVID-19. For the study at large: Donors in the United States, Italy and Spain gave samples during acute or convalescent COVID-19. Sample material is recorded as cDNA or gDNA derived from T cells, B-cell-depleted T cells, or PBMCs.

In the authors' methods: Counts of nucleated cells, estimated from reference gene primer amplification, were obtained. Sequenced by immunoSEQ multiplex PCR; TCRdb stores in-frame clones only, minus some. That table supplies the V and J calls and clone size; D and trimming were determined from the DNA. The sample contains about 210,000 clones, about 90% of which appear only once. Looked up from germline, CDR1 is SSHAT and CDR2 is FNYEAQ (reference sequence). This CDR3 region has 15 residues. A word on this clone: At one end the junction does not follow the germline gene, possibly because of a read error.

This TCR was recovered from a man between 25 and 39 years old with acute or convalescent COVID-19. The sample was peripheral blood. This chain links TRBV7-7 with TRBJ2-5; 8 bases are a match to TRBD1. The chain's CDR3 is CASSHGQGIRETQYF. CDR3 DNA: TGTGCTAGCAGTCACGGACAGGGAATAAGAGAGACCCAGTACTTC.